This is a list of T cell receptor beta chains from one sample in a study of shared clonotypes between healthy human individuals. The method was immunoSEQ multiplex PCR; TCRdb's version includes in-frame clones alone and lacks a portion of them. The sample yields around 1 million clones, around three quarters seen once. Material: memory CD4+ T cells sorted from blood. The receptor source for this set is a man between 18 and 29 years old in good health. Each CDR3 is given with its conserved first and last residue. The D gene is left open where the match is weak. Clone size is shown for a subset of rows, as once, few, many or a class of expanded clone.

D gene	J gene	clone size	V gene	CDR3 protein	CDR3 DNA
-	TRBJ1-6	once	TRBV6-6	CASSPKAGDGSPLHF	TGTGCCAGCAGTCCCAAGGCAGGGGATGGTTCACCCCTCCACTTT
-	TRBJ2-7	-	TRBV27	CASSLQQSYEQYF	TGTGCCAGCAGTTTACAACAATCCTACGAGCAGTACTTC
-	TRBJ1-1	once	TRBV19	CASSIDRSTEAFF	TGTGCCAGTAGTATAGACAGGAGCACTGAAGCTTTCTTT
-	TRBJ1-6	-	TRBV9	CASSTTWLGSPLHF	TGTGCCAGCAGTACAACCTGGCTGGGTTCACCCCTCCACTTT
TRBD2	TRBJ2-1	-	TRBV5-1	CASSLVAGGPDEQFF	TGCGCCAGCAGCTTGGTTGCGGGGGGGCCAGATGAGCAGTTCTTC
-	TRBJ2-7	once	TRBV7-2	CASSLAGGYEQYF	TGTGCCAGCAGCTTAGCGGGGGGCTACGAGCAGTACTTC
-	TRBJ1-4	-	TRBV18	CASSPPGGSNEKLFF	TGTGCCAGCTCACCACCGGGGGGGTCTAATGAAAAACTGTTTTTT
-	TRBJ2-7	-	TRBV7-2	CASSLDPSTTYEQYF	TGTGCCAGCAGCTTAGACCCCTCGACAACCTACGAGCAGTACTTC
-	TRBJ2-5	few	TRBV2	CASSVRAGRETQYF	TGTGCCAGCAGTGTACGGGCCGGTAGGGAGACCCAGTACTTC
-	TRBJ1-1	-	TRBV12-5	CASGLDGQNTEAFF	TGTGCTAGTGGTTTGGATGGACAGAACACTGAAGCTTTCTTT
-	TRBJ2-3	medium-sized	TRBV19	CASRDLGSTDTQYF	TGTGCCAGTAGGGACCTAGGGAGCACAGATACGCAGTATTTT
-	TRBJ1-5	-	TRBV7-9	CASSFDLQQPQHF	TGTGCCAGCAGCTTCGACCTCCAACAGCCCCAGCATTTT
-	TRBJ2-7	-	TRBV6-1	CASSEVGDEQYF	TGTGCCAGCAGTGAAGTAGGGGACGAGCAGTACTTC
-	TRBJ2-3	-	TRBV6-4	CASSPGGASTDTQYF	TGTGCCAGCAGCCCCGGCGGGGCTAGCACAGATACGCAGTATTTT
-	TRBJ1-4	-	TRBV11-2	CASSDYWDNEKLFF	TGTGCCAGCAGCGACTACTGGGATAATGAAAAACTGTTTTTT